Each of the 29 T cell receptor beta chains below was sequenced from the same sample in a study of blood T cell repertoires in COVID-19. Sequencing was performed with immunoSEQ multiplex PCR; in TCRdb, only in-frame clones are kept and a portion is missing. The sample contains fewer than 400,000 clones, over 70% of which appear only once. Sequencing was carried out using PBMCs or T cells enriched from blood (not recorded which). The source is a man aged 25-40 years who had recovered from COVID-19.

The chain has TRBV19 and TRBJ1-6, with D perhaps TRBD1 (5 bases). Trimming took off 6 bases at V and 4 bases at J, with 10 bases between the two ends. The CDR3 has 14 residues. Germline CDR1 LNHDA, CDR2 SQIVND (reference sequence). This CDR3 reads CASSIQGYNSPLHF. The CDR3 bases are TGTGCCAGTAGCATCCAGGGATATAATTCACCCCTCCACTTT. Full variable domain (rest looked up from reference TRBV19 and TRBJ1-6): DGGITQSPKYLFRKEGQNVTLSCEQNLNHDAMYWYRQDPGQGLRLIYYSQIVNDFQKGDIAEGYSVSREKKESFPLTVTSAQKNPTAFYLCASSIQGYNSPLHFGNGTRLTVT.

The chain recombines TRBV2 with TRBJ2-6, with 7 bases identical to TRBD1. CDR3 length: 15 amino acids. Germline V lookup: CDR1 SNHLY, CDR2 FYNNEI. The V and J ends lost 5 bases and 5 bases, in that order; junction bases with no gene match: 6. CDR3 DNA sequence: TGTGCCAGCAGTAAACAGGGGTATCGGGCCAACGTCCTGACTTTC. This encodes CASSKQGYRANVLTF.

The rearrangement joins TRBV30 to TRBJ1-1, with 7 positions matching TRBD1. In germline, CDR1 is GTSNPN, CDR2 SVGIG (reference sequence). V lost 7 bases, J lost 0 bases, and 5 bases stayed unmatched. This CDR3 comprises 13 residues. CDR3 DNA: TGTGCCTCAGGGGGGAGGATGAACACTGAAGCTTTCTTT. Translated: CASGGRMNTEAFF.

The V gene is TRBV24-1, the J gene TRBJ2-7, with 15 positions matching TRBD2. With V trimmed by 12 bases and J by 4 bases, 18 bases remained unmatched. Germline V gene lookup returns CDR1 KGHDR and CDR2 SFDVKD. The CDR3 spans 18 residues. CDR3 nucleotide sequence: TGTGCCCTACAGAGGGGCCTTGGACTAGCGGGGGGGCGGTACGAGCAGTACTTC. Amino acids: CALQRGLGLAGGRYEQYF.

V gene TRBV7-9 combines with J gene TRBJ1-2; D uncertain. The V gene lost 3 bases and the J gene lost 10 bases, with 21 bases spanning the gap. This CDR3 has 15 amino acids. Germline lookup yields CDR1 SEHNR and CDR2 FQNEAQ (reference sequence). The CDR3 DNA is TGTGCCAGCAGCTTTTCCCCAGGAGGAAATATGTTCTACACCTTC. It translates to CASSFSPGGNMFYTF.

The chain employs TRBV28 and TRBJ2-1; 15 bases match TRBD2. V shed 7 bases and J 4 bases; nucleotides not matched to a gene: 11. The CDR3 is 18 amino acids. The V gene's germline CDR1 is MDHEN and CDR2 SYDVKM. CDR3 region: CASTPGLAGGTPYNEQFF. CDR3 nucleotides: TGTGCCAGCACCCCGGGACTAGCGGGGGGAACACCGTACAATGAGCAGTTCTTC.

This clone was observed a handful of times. The V gene is TRBV7-9, the J gene TRBJ1-4; D is perhaps TRBD1 (6 bases). Per the germline V gene, CDR1 is SEHNR and CDR2 is FQNEAQ (reference sequence). The CDR3 totals 17 residues. Between the trimmed V and J ends, which lost 4 bases and 7 bases, there was a span of 22 bases. CDR3 sequence: CASSSPLRTARPEKLFF. In nucleotides, the CDR3 is TGTGCCAGCAGCTCTCCACTACGGACAGCCCGGCCTGAAAAACTGTTTTTT.

The chain combines TRBV28 with TRBJ2-7, with D tentatively TRBD1 (5 bases). Trimming pared 11 bases from V and 2 bases from J, leaving 13 bases between. The CDR3 covers 12 residues. CDR1 is MDHEN, CDR2 SYDVKM, per germline. The CDR3 DNA reads as TGTGCCGTCGAGAGCAGGGCCTACGAGCAGTACTTC. It is translated as CAVESRAYEQYF.

The genes are TRBV6-4 and TRBJ1-5, with D hard to call. V was pared by 9 bases and J by 0 bases, with 9 bases between. Germline V CDR1 and CDR2: MRHNA, SNTAGT. The CDR3 spans 13 residues. The CDR3 protein is CARRTFSNQPQHF. The CDR3 DNA follows: TGTGCCAGGAGAACTTTTAGCAATCAGCCCCAGCATTTT.

This sequence joins TRBV25-1 and TRBJ1-1; tentatively, D is TRBD1 (6 bases). Trimming removed 10 bases at V and 4 bases at J, with 19 bases between. The CDR3 has 14 residues. Germline V gene data show CDR1 as MGHDK and CDR2 as SYGVNS. As DNA, the CDR3 is TGTGCCACGCGTCCCGGGACAAGGGGCACTGAAGCTTTCTTT. The encoded protein is CATRPGTRGTEAFF. The full variable domain, rest sourced from reference TRBV25-1 and TRBJ1-1, is EADIYQTPRYLVIGTGKKITLECSQTMGHDKMYWYQQDPGMELHLIHYSYGVNSTEKGDLSSESTVSRIRTEHFPLTLESARPSHTSQYLCATRPGTRGTEAFFGQGTRLTVV.

V is TRBV10-3 and J is TRBJ1-6, with 7 bases lining up with TRBD1. The ends lost 6 bases at V and 0 bases at J; junction bases unmatched: 8. Looked up from germline, CDR1 is ENHRY and CDR2 is SYGVKD. The length of the CDR3 is 17 residues. The CDR3 protein is CAIRRDSFSSYNSPLHF. The CDR3 DNA reads TGTGCCATCAGAAGGGACAGTTTTAGCTCCTATAATTCACCCCTCCACTTT.

The chain uses TRBV5-1 and TRBJ1-2; TRBD1 might be the D (5 bases). The CDR3 consists of 15 residues. Germline V gene sequence: CDR1 SGHRS, CDR2 YFSETQ. Deletions cut 1 base from V and 4 bases from J, with 14 bases between. CDR3 amino acids: CASSLRGFEGYGYTF. The CDR3 DNA sequence: TGCGCCAGCAGCTTGAGGGGATTTGAAGGCTATGGCTACACCTTC.

The gene calls are TRBV5-1 and TRBJ2-6, with D possibly TRBD1 on 6 matching bases. There are 16 residues in the CDR3. Germline CDR1 SGHRS, CDR2 YFSETQ. V was clipped by 0 bases and J by 1 base, with 8 bases between them. The CDR3 spells CASSLGGPSGANVLTF. The CDR3, as DNA: TGCGCCAGCAGCTTGGGGGGGCCGTCTGGGGCCAACGTCCTGACTTTC.

This sequence joins TRBV4-1 and TRBJ2-5, with a possible D match to TRBD1 (5 bases). Germline lookup yields CDR1 MGHRA and CDR2 YSYEKL. The V and J ends lost 0 bases and 5 bases respectively, with 10 bases between them. CDR3 length equals 14 residues. DNA for the CDR3: TGCGCCAGCAGCCAAGATACAGGACGGGAGACCCAGTACTTC. It translates to CASSQDTGRETQYF.

This chain connects TRBV2 to TRBJ1-6; D gene ambiguous. Trimming removed 4 bases from V and 5 bases from J, with 9 bases in between. The germline V gene encodes CDR1 SNHLY and CDR2 FYNNEI. This CDR3 contains 14 residues. CDR3 sequence: CASSVRVDNSPLHF. DNA of the CDR3: TGTGCCAGCAGTGTGAGGGTGGATAATTCACCCCTCCACTTT. Drawing the rest from reference TRBV2 and TRBJ1-6, the complete variable domain is EPEVTQTPSHQVTQMGQEVILRCVPISNHLYFYWYRQILGQKVEFLVSFYNNEISEKSEIFDDQFSVERPDGSNFTLKIRSTKLEDSAMYFCASSVRVDNSPLHFGNGTRLTVT.

This chain links TRBV3-1 (or the pseudogene TRBV3-2) with TRBJ2-1; D perhaps matches TRBD2 (6 bases). The V end was cut by 0 bases, the J end by 4 bases, with 10 bases between. The CDR3 consists of 15 residues. From germline, CDR1 is LGHDT and CDR2 YNNKEL (reference sequence). CDR3 in amino acids: CASSQDYAGYNEQFF. The CDR3 coding sequence is TGTGCCAGCAGCCAAGACTACGCGGGGTACAATGAGCAGTTCTTC.

The V and J genes are TRBV24-1 and TRBJ2-2; D remains ambiguous. This CDR3 has 15 amino acids. Germline V lookup: CDR1 KGHDR, CDR2 SFDVKD. V was shortened by 4 bases and J by 1 base, with 9 bases between the two germline ends. The CDR3 DNA reads as TGTGCCACCAGTGACACCCACAAGAACACCGGGGAGCTGTTTTTT. The encoded protein is CATSDTHKNTGELFF.

The genes are TRBV5-1 and TRBJ1-6, with 8 bases lining up with TRBD1. Germline V gene lookup returns CDR1 SGHRS and CDR2 YFSETQ. This CDR3 region has 14 residues. J gave up 9 bases and V 4 bases, and 6 bases lay outside the gene matches. This CDR3 is CASSASDRVSPLHF. In DNA form, the CDR3 reads TGCGCCAGCAGCGCGTCGGACAGGGTTTCACCCCTCCACTTT.

The CDR3 region is CASSLWGLTDTQYF. As DNA, the CDR3 is TGCGCCAGCAGCCTCTGGGGACTTACAGATACGCAGTATTTT. The chain couples TRBV5-1 to TRBJ2-3; D may be TRBD2 (6 bases). The CDR3 runs to 14 residues. The V end lost 4 bases, the J end lost 3 bases, and 12 bases lay between the germline ends. Per the germline V gene, CDR1 is SGHRS and CDR2 is YFSETQ.

This clone came up a few times. The chain combines TRBV29-1 with TRBJ2-1; D gene uncertain. Between the trimmed V and J ends, which lost 7 bases and 9 bases, there was a span of 7 bases. CDR1 is SQVTM and CDR2 is ANQGSEA in the germline V gene. The CDR3 is 9 amino acids. The CDR3 region has the DNA TGCAGCGGAACGGGTGAGCAGTTCTTC. Its protein is CSGTGEQFF.

The chain has TRBV7-9 and TRBJ1-2, with 8 bases aligning to TRBD1. This CDR3 has 16 residues. Germline CDR1 and CDR2: SEHNR and FQNEAQ (reference sequence). The J segment lost 4 bases and the V segment lost 5 bases, leaving 12 bases of the junction unmatched. The DNA for the CDR3 is TGTGCCAGCAGCCGGACAGGGCATCAGCCGCTCTATGGCTACACCTTC. Encoded protein: CASSRTGHQPLYGYTF.

This clone appeared once. The chain couples TRBV7-9 to TRBJ2-4; D might be TRBD2 (5 bases). Germline CDR1 reads SEHNR; CDR2 reads FQNEAQ (reference sequence). The CDR3 covers 15 residues. The ends were cut back, 1 base at V and 6 bases at J, with 13 bases in the middle. Written as DNA, the CDR3 is TGTGCCAGCAGCTTAGGGGGAGAATGGAGAAACATTCAGTACTTC. Translated, it gives CASSLGGEWRNIQYF. Combining the CDR3 with reference TRBV7-9 and TRBJ2-4 gives the whole variable domain DTGVSQNPRHKITKRGQNVTFRCDPISEHNRLYWYRQTLGQGPEFLTYFQNEAQLEKSRLLSDRFSAERPKGSFSTLEIQRTEQGDSAMYLCASSLGGEWRNIQYFGAGTRLSVL.

This chain uses TRBV11-2 with TRBJ2-7; D ambiguous. Germline values: CDR1 SGHAT, CDR2 FQNNGV. The CDR3 runs to 14 residues. The V end lost 5 bases, the J end lost 6 bases, and 17 bases lay between the germline ends. CDR3 in amino acids: CASSPGYKLPEQYF. The CDR3 coding sequence is TGTGCCAGCAGCCCAGGATATAAGTTACCCGAGCAGTACTTC.

V is TRBV5-5 and J is TRBJ2-7, with D tentatively TRBD1 (7 bases). The CDR3 contains 12 residues. Germline CDR1 SGHKS, CDR2 YYEKEE (reference sequence). The V and J ends lost 4 bases and 8 bases respectively, with 13 bases between them. In DNA, the CDR3 is TGTGCCAGCAGCCGACAGGGCGGGAAGCAGTACTTC. Translation gives CASSRQGGKQYF.

The V and J genes are TRBV7-9 and TRBJ2-5; 7 bases fit TRBD1. Germline V gives CDR1 SEHNR, CDR2 FQNEAQ (reference sequence). V was clipped by 4 bases and J by 5 bases; unmatched bases: 1. CDR3 length equals 12 residues. The CDR3 loop is CASSSQGETQYF. CDR3 bases: TGTGCCAGCAGCTCACAGGGGGAGACCCAGTACTTC. The full variable domain, with the rest looked up from reference TRBV7-9 and TRBJ2-5, is DTGVSQNPRHKITKRGQNVTFRCDPISEHNRLYWYRQTLGQGPEFLTYFQNEAQLEKSRLLSDRFSAERPKGSFSTLEIQRTEQGDSAMYLCASSSQGETQYFGPGTRLLVL.

This chain connects TRBV19 to TRBJ1-5; D remains unclear. V was shortened by 1 base and J by 0 bases, with 7 bases between the two germline ends. CDR3 length equals 15 residues. CDR1 is LNHDA, CDR2 SQIVND, per germline (reference sequence). The CDR3 is CASSIVGYSNQPQHF. CDR3 DNA: TGTGCCAGTAGTATAGTCGGGTATAGCAATCAGCCCCAGCATTTT.

The chain uses TRBV6-5 and TRBJ1-1; TRBD1 is a possible D gene (6 bases). Germline V CDR1 and CDR2: MNHEY, SVGAGI. The CDR3 has 12 amino acids. Trimming left V 11 bases short and J 0 bases short, with 10 bases between. The CDR3: CAGGRLNTEAFF. Written as DNA, the CDR3 is TGTGCCGGGGGCAGGTTGAACACTGAAGCTTTCTTT.

J is TRBJ2-1 and V is TRBV2; 8 bases are a match to TRBD1. CDR3 length: 14 amino acids. The V gene's germline CDR1 is SNHLY and CDR2 FYNNEI. CDR3 loop: CAASPGTGNNEQFF. The CDR3 bases are TGTGCAGCCTCCCCCGGGACAGGCAACAATGAGCAGTTCTTC.

V gene TRBV15 combines with J gene TRBJ2-6, with D possibly matching TRBD2 (6 bases). Trimming removed 1 base at V and 2 bases at J, with 15 bases between. In germline, CDR1 is LNHNV, CDR2 YYDKDF (reference sequence). The CDR3 totals 18 residues. The CDR3, as DNA: TGTGCCACCAGCAGAGGGGAGGAGGGTAGGGCTGGGGCCAACGTCCTGACTTTC. Amino acid sequence: CATSRGEEGRAGANVLTF.